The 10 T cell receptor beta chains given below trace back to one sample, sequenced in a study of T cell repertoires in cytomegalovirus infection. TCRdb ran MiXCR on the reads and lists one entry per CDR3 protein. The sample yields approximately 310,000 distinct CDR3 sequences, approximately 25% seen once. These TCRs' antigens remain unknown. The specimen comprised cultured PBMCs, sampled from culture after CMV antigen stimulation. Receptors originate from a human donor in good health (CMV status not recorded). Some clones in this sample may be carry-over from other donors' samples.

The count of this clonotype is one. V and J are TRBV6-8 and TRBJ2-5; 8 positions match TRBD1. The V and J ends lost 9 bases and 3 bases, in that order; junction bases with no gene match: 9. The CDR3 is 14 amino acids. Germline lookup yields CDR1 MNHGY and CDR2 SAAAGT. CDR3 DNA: TGTGCCAGGAAATTGGCGACAGGGGAAGAGACCCAGTACTTC. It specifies CARKLATGEETQYF.

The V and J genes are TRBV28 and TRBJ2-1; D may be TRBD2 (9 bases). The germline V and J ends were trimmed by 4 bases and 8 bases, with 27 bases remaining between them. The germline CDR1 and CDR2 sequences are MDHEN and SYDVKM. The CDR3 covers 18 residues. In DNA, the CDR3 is TGTGCCAGCAGTTCACAGGGGGGATTAGCGGGAGTTTTCCATGAGCAGTTCTTC. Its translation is CASSSQGGLAGVFHEQFF.

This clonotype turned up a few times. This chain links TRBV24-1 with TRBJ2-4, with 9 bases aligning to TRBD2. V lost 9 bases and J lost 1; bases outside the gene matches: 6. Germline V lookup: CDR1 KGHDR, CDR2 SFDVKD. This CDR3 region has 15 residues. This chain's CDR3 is CATYSGRTAKNIQYF. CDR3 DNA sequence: TGTGCCACCTATAGCGGGAGAACGGCCAAAAACATTCAGTACTTC.

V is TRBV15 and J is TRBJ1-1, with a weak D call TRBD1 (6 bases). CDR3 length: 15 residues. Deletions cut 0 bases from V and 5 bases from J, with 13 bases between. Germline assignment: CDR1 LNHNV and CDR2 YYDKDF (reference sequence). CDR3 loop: CATSREAGVGTEAFF. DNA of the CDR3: TGTGCCACCAGCAGAGAGGCAGGGGTAGGGACTGAAGCTTTCTTT.

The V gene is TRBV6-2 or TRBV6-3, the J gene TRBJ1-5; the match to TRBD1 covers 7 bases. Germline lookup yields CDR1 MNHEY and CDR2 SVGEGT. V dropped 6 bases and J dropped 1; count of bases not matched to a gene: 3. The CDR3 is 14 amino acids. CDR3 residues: CASRSGGSNQPQHF. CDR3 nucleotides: TGTGCCAGCAGGTCAGGGGGGAGCAATCAGCCCCAGCATTTT.

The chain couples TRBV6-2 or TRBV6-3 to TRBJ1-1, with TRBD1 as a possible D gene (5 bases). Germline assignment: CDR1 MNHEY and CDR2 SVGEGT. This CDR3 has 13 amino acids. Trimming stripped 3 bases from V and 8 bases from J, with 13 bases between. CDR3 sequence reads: CASSYDRKKEAFF. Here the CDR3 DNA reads TGTGCCAGCAGTTATGACAGAAAAAAGGAAGCTTTCTTT.

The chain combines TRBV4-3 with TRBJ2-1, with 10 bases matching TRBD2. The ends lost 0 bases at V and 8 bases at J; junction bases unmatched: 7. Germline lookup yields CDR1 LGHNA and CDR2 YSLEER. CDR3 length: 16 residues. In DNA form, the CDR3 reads TGCGCCAGCAGCCAAGATCAGGCTAGCGGGAGTCATGAGCAGTTCTTC. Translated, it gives CASSQDQASGSHEQFF.

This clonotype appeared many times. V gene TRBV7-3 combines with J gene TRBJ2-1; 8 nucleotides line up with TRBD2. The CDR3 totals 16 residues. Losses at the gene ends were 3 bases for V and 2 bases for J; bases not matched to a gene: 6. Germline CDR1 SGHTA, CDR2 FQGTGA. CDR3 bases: TGTGCCAGCAGCTTTCTCGCGACTAGCGCCTACAATGAGCAGTTCTTC. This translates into CASSFLATSAYNEQFF.

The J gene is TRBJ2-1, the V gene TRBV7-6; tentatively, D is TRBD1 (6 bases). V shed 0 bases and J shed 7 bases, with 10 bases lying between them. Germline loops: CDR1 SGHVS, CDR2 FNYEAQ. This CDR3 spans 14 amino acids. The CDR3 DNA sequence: TGTGCCAGCAGCTTAGCTTCAGGGACAAATGAGCAGTTCTTC. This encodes CASSLASGTNEQFF.

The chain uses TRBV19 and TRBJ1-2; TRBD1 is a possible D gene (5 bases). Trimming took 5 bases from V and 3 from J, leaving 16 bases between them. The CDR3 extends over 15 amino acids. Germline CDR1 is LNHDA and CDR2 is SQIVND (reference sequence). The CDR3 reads CASSSNRNTYYGYTF. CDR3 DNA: TGTGCCAGTAGTTCCAACAGGAACACTTACTATGGCTACACCTTC.